The subject of this entry is one T cell receptor beta chain. This entry is derived from a study of blood T cell repertoires in COVID-19. Trimming took 4 bases from V and 3 from J; bases not matched to a gene: 5. In germline, CDR1 is MNHEY, CDR2 SVGAGI. CDR3 length: 15 residues. Per the study methods: The assay estimated nucleated cells by amplifying reference gene primers. TCRdb keeps only in-frame clones here, not all; method: immunoSEQ multiplex PCR. V and J calls plus clone size are reproduced from that table; the DNA served to infer D and trimming. Here the sample spans about 220,000 clones, about four fifths being singletons.

The chain combines TRBV6-5 with TRBJ2-1; 8 bases are a match to TRBD1. This sequence was found in a woman aged 80 or over with acute or convalescent COVID-19. The sequenced sample was peripheral blood. CDR3 nucleotide sequence: TGTGCCAGCAGTTCCCAGGGGGCTGGCTACAATGAGCAGTTCTTC. Amino acid sequence: CASSSQGAGYNEQFF.